This TCR beta chain was identified during a study of CD8+ T cells in alopecia areata. For the study at large: The 7-10-week-old female C3H/HeJ mice were given skin taken from approximately 6-13-month-old C3H/HeJ graft donors that had spontaneous alopecia. Findings and caveats of the study: Scalp repertoires also include resident alphabeta T cells from normal skin. Compared with normal scalp, lesional scalp had higher clonality and more expanded CD8+ clones.

Extracted from the samples, RNA was reverse transcribed into cDNA to serve as the sequencing template. Repertoires were generated with immunoSEQ multiplex PCR, while TCRdb's copy carries only in-frame clones and drops some. The sample has 200,000 to 300,000 clones, none seen only once. The pooled cutaneous lymph node cells were sorted using several markers (CD4, CD8alpha, NKG2D, NKG2ACE and others). As concerns this clone: The target antigen is unknown. Germline and genes here are mouse. The observed sequence ends 4 residues before the CDR3 terminus, with the missing tail filled in from the germline J gene. In the same sample, other DNA sequences code for this CDR3.

The CDR3 covers 13 residues. Per the germline V gene, CDR1 is NNHDY and CDR2 is SYVADS. V dropped 6 bases and J dropped 1; count of bases not matched to a gene: 2. The material sequenced was CD4+ T cells sorted from a lymph node. The receptor comes from a C3H/HeJ mouse with alopecia areata. MHC haplotype of the mouse line: H2-k. The chain has TRBV13-3 and TRBJ1-1; 8 positions agree with TRBD1. CDR3 bases read: TGTGCCAGCACAGGACAGGGGAACACA. Amino acid sequence: CASTGQGNT. The whole CDR3 protein reads CASTGQGNTEVFF.